This T cell receptor beta chain was profiled in a study of shared clonotypes between healthy human individuals. Points from the study as a whole: Despite large depth, rarefaction showed incomplete sorted-subset sequencing. Generation probability values for non-shared clonotypes were lower than those for clonotypes shared by all four donors.

This clone was seen a single time. The antigen is unknown. The CDR3 is made up of 14 amino acids. V shed 0 bases and J shed 3 bases, with 7 bases lying between them. Germline CDR1 is SEHNR and CDR2 is FQNEAQ (reference sequence). Per the authors' pipeline: Filtering of immunoSEQ junctional sequences could not match full-length read filtering. Clones were read by immunoSEQ multiplex PCR, and TCRdb kept only the in-frame ones, dropping some. V and J calls and clone size are copied from that table; D and trimming were computed from the DNA. The repertoire has roughly 640,000 clones, roughly 97% of them found once; the top ten carry around 0.06%.

The chain couples TRBV7-9 to TRBJ2-3; a weak D match, TRBD2 (5 bases). The sequence was obtained from a woman in her twenties or thirties in good health. Sequences were obtained from naive CD4+ T cells sorted from blood. The subset denotes: CD45RA+ positively selected. The DNA for the CDR3 is TGTGCCAGCAGCTTAGCGGGAGAAACAGATACGCAGTATTTT. Translated: CASSLAGETDTQYF.